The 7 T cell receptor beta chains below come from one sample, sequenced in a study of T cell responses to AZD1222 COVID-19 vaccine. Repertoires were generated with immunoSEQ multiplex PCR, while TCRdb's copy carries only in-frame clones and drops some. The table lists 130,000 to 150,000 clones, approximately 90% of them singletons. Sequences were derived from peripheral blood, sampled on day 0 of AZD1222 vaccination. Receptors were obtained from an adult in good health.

Written as DNA, the CDR3 is TGTGCCAGCAGCCGCACGGGACTTTTGCAGATCTCCTACGAGCAGTACTTC. Translated, it gives CASSRTGLLQISYEQYF. This chain connects TRBV14 to TRBJ2-7; weak D call: TRBD2 (6 bases). This CDR3 has 17 amino acids. V was cut by 4 bases and J by 0 bases, with 19 bases left in between. The germline V gene has CDR1 SGHDN and CDR2 FVKESK.

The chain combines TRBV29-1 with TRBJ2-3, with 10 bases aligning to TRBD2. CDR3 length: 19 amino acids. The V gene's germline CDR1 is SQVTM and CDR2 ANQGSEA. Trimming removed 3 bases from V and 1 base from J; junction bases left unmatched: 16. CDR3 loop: CSVDLPGTSEGPRTDTQYF. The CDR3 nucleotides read TGCAGCGTTGACCTACCTGGGACTAGCGAGGGGCCCCGCACAGATACGCAGTATTTT.

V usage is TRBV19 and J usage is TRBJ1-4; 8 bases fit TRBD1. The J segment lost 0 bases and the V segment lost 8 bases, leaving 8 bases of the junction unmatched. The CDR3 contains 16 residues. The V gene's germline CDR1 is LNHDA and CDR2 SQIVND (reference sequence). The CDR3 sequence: CASRDRISSTNEKLFF. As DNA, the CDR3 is TGTGCCAGTCGGGACAGGATCTCTTCAACTAATGAAAAACTGTTTTTT.

The CDR3, as DNA: TGTGCCAGCAGTTACTCGCTTGGGCGGGCCCCCTACGAGCAGTACTTC. Translating it yields CASSYSLGRAPYEQYF. The chain uses TRBV6-2 or TRBV6-3 and TRBJ2-7; D is possibly TRBD2 (5 bases). The germline V gene has CDR1 MNHEY and CDR2 SVGEGT. This CDR3 spans 16 amino acids. Between the trimmed V and J ends, which lost 0 bases and 2 bases, there was a span of 14 bases.

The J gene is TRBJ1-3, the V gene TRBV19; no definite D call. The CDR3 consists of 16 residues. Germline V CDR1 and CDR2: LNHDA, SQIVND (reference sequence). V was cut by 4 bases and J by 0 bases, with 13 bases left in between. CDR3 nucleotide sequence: TGTGCCAGTAGTACCCGTGCACGGTCCTCTGGAAACACCATATATTTT. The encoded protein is CASSTRARSSGNTIYF.

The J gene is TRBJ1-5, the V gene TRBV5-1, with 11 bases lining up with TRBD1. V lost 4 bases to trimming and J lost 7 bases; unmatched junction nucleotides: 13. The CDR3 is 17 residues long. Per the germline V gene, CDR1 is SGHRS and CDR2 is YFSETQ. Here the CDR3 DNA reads TGCGCCAGCAGCCGGGGGACAGGGGGTAGATTCGGCCAGCCCCAGCATTTT. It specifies CASSRGTGGRFGQPQHF.

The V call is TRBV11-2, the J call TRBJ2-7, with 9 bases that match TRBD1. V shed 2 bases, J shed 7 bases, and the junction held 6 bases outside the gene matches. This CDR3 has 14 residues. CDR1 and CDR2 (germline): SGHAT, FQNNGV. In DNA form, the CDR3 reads TGTGCCAGCAGCTTAACACAGGGGGCGGGTGAGCAGTACTTC. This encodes CASSLTQGAGEQYF. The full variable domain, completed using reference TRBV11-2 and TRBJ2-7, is EAGVAQSPRYKIIEKRQSVAFWCNPISGHATLYWYQQILGQGPKLLIQFQNNGVVDDSQLPKDRFSAERLKGVDSTLKIQPAKLEDSAVYLCASSLTQGAGEQYFGPGTRLTVT.